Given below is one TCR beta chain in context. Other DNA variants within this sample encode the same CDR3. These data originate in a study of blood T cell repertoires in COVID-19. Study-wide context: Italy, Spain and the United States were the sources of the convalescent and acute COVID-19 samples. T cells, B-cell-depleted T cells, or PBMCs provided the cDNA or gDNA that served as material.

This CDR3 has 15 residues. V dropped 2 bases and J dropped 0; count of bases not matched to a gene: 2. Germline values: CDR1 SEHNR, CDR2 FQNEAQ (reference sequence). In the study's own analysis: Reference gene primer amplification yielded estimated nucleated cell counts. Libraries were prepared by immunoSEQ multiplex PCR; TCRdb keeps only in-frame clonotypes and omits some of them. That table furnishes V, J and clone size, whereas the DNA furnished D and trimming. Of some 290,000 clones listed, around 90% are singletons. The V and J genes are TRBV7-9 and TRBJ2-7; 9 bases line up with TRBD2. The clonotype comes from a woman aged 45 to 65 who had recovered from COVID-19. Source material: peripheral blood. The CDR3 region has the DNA TGTGCCAGCAGCTTACCGGGACTAGCCTCCTACGAGCAGTACTTC. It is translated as CASSLPGLASYEQYF.